The rows below give T cell receptor beta chains drawn from one sample of a study of T cells in Graves' hyperthyroidism and ophthalmopathy. TCRdb fed the multiplex PCR reads into MiXCR, producing one record per CDR3 protein. Here the sample spans a few hundred thousand distinct CDR3 sequences, about 16% being singletons. Sequencing input: blood. These receptors were collected from a woman in her twenties or thirties with Graves' ophthalmopathy. CDR3s include the opening cysteine and the closing phenylalanine or tryptophan. D genes are given only for firm matches. A clone size is listed for some rows: how often the clone was seen (once, few, many), or a class if it is expanded.

V	J	D	size	CDR3	DNA
TRBV19	TRBJ2-3	-	few	CASIPGGVTTDTQYF	TGTGCCAGTATCCCCGGTGGGGTCACCACAGATACGCAGTATTTT
TRBV5-1	TRBJ2-1	TRBD2	many	CASSPGTSGWAEQFF	TGCGCCAGCAGTCCCGGGACTAGCGGGTGGGCTGAGCAGTTCTTC
TRBV6-1	TRBJ1-5	-	-	CASSTGSGQPQHF	TGTGCCAGCAGTACAGGGTCGGGTCAGCCCCAGCATTTT
TRBV20-1	TRBJ1-5	TRBD1	few	CSAPGQEGNQPQHF	TGCAGTGCTCCCGGACAGGAGGGCAATCAGCCCCAGCATTTT
TRBV9	TRBJ2-2	-	-	CASSVQEANTGELFF	TGTGCCAGCAGCGTTCAAGAGGCGAACACCGGGGAGCTGTTTTTT
TRBV15	TRBJ1-3	-	-	CATSREGRRNTIYF	TGTGCCACCAGCAGAGAAGGGAGGCGAAACACCATATATTTT
TRBV7-9	TRBJ2-3	-	many	CASSPVGASTDTQYF	TGTGCCAGCAGCCCCGTGGGCGCGAGCACAGATACGCAGTATTTT
TRBV30	TRBJ1-2	TRBD1	many	CAQKDRVMWGYTF	TGTGCCCAAAAGGACAGGGTTATGTGGGGCTACACCTTC
TRBV7-2	TRBJ2-7	TRBD1	few	CASSLVWDRVYEQYF	TGTGCCAGCAGCTTAGTCTGGGACAGAGTATACGAGCAGTACTTC
TRBV29-1	TRBJ2-1	TRBD1	many	CSVEDRDSGQFF	TGCAGCGTTGAAGATCGGGACAGCGGGCAGTTCTTC
TRBV7-2	TRBJ2-7	-	-	CASSPYGGSGYEQYF	TGTGCCAGCAGCCCCTACGGCGGGTCGGGGTACGAGCAGTACTTC
TRBV28	TRBJ2-7	-	many	CASSFWDAKTYEQYF	TGTGCCAGCAGTTTTTGGGACGCGAAGACCTACGAGCAGTACTTC
TRBV10-2	TRBJ2-2	-	few	CASRPQGNTGELFF	TGCGCCAGCAGACCCCAGGGAAACACCGGGGAGCTGTTTTTT
TRBV14	TRBJ2-1	TRBD2	-	CASSQAPSGSSYNEQFF	TGTGCCAGCAGCCAAGCCCCTAGCGGCTCCTCCTACAATGAGCAGTTCTTC
TRBV19	TRBJ2-5	TRBD2	few	CASSIVLAEQETQYF	TGTGCCAGTAGTATTGTGCTAGCGGAACAAGAGACCCAGTACTTC
TRBV20-1	TRBJ2-3	TRBD2	many	CSALTSGNEGRTDTQYF	TGCAGTGCTCTTACTAGCGGGAATGAAGGCCGCACAGATACGCAGTATTTT
TRBV20-1	TRBJ1-5	TRBD1	-	CSARPDRGNSNQPQHF	TGCAGTGCCCGGCCTGACAGGGGAAATAGCAATCAGCCCCAGCATTTT
TRBV6-1	TRBJ2-2	-	many	CASSENTLKTGELFF	TGTGCCAGCAGTGAAAACACCCTTAAGACCGGGGAGCTGTTTTTT
TRBV10-1	TRBJ2-1	TRBD2	-	CASSVKAGGGNEQFF	TGCGCCAGCAGTGTTAAGGCGGGGGGAGGCAATGAGCAGTTCTTC